What follows are 18 T cell receptor beta chains derived from one specimen sequenced in a study of blood T cell repertoires in COVID-19. Repertoires were generated with immunoSEQ multiplex PCR, while TCRdb's copy carries only in-frame clones and drops some. The repertoire holds fewer than 120,000 clones, with almost 80% as singletons. The material sequenced was peripheral blood. Source of these receptors: a woman of 80 years or more with active or convalescent COVID-19.

This rearrangement joins TRBV4-2 to TRBJ2-3, with 11 bases fitting TRBD1. The CDR3 contains 15 residues. Trimming cost V 6 bases and J 3 bases; bases outside gene matches: 5. Germline V gives CDR1 LGHNA, CDR2 YNFKEQ. The CDR3 loop reads CASSPGTGGTDTQYF. In DNA, the CDR3 is TGTGCCAGCAGTCCCGGGACAGGGGGAACAGATACGCAGTATTTT.

In its sample, this clone was seen once. This chain joins TRBV6-5 and TRBJ1-5; D call uncertain. From germline, CDR1 is MNHEY and CDR2 SVGAGI. This CDR3 has 16 residues. The V end lost 0 bases, the J end lost 0 bases, and 9 bases lay between the germline ends. The CDR3 protein is CASSYSPGNSNQPQHF. CDR3 bases: TGTGCCAGCAGTTACTCGCCGGGTAATAGCAATCAGCCCCAGCATTTT.

Turning to this clone: Its ends do not fully match the called genes, so a read error is possible. The chain carries TRBV5-4 and TRBJ1-1; 10 bases align to TRBD1. The CDR3 consists of 13 residues. The germline V gene has CDR1 SGHNT and CDR2 YYREEE (reference sequence). The CDR3, as DNA: TGTGCCAGCAGCCCAGCTTGGGACAGGGGTTTTCTCTTT. Translated, it gives CASSPAWDRGFLF.

J is TRBJ1-1 and V is TRBV11-1; 8 bases agree with TRBD1. This CDR3 contains 12 residues. V shed 5 bases and J 8 bases; nucleotides not matched to a gene: 4. The germline gives CDR1 SGHAT, CDR2 FQDESV (reference sequence). The CDR3 reads CASSSDRGEAFF. DNA for the CDR3: TGTGCCAGCAGCAGCGACAGGGGAGAAGCTTTCTTT.

This clone was seen only a few times. The rearrangement uses TRBV5-6 and TRBJ1-2; D is uncertain. Germline CDR1 is SGHDT and CDR2 is YYEEEE. V was pared by 0 bases and J by 2 bases, with 17 bases between. CDR3 size: 17 residues. The CDR3 DNA reads as TGTGCCAGCAGCTTGGCCTCCGGCCAGGTGCCAAACTATGGCTACACCTTC. Encoded protein: CASSLASGQVPNYGYTF. Supplemented by reference TRBV5-6 and TRBJ1-2, the full variable domain reads DAGVTQSPTHLIKTRGQQVTLRCSPKSGHDTVSWYQQALGQGPQFIFQYYEEEERQRGNFPDRFSGHQFPNYSSELNVNALLLGDSALYLCASSLASGQVPNYGYTFGSGTRLTVV.

The J gene is TRBJ2-2, the V gene TRBV19; 8 bases line up with TRBD1. The CDR3 is 19 residues long. The ends lost 3 bases at V and 8 bases at J; junction bases unmatched: 20. Looked up from germline, CDR1 is LNHDA and CDR2 is SQIVND (reference sequence). The DNA of the CDR3 is TGTGCCAGTAGTATTAGAATAGGTTCGGCAGGGGGCAAGTCGGGGGAGCTGTTTTTT. Amino acids: CASSIRIGSAGGKSGELFF. Full variable domain (missing parts from reference TRBV19 and TRBJ2-2): DGGITQSPKYLFRKEGQNVTLSCEQNLNHDAMYWYRQDPGQGLRLIYYSQIVNDFQKGDIAEGYSVSREKKESFPLTVTSAQKNPTAFYLCASSIRIGSAGGKSGELFFGEGSRLTVL.

This clone has a single count. This chain links TRBV10-3 with TRBJ2-3; D gene uncertain. Germline values: CDR1 ENHRY, CDR2 SYGVKD. This CDR3 has 14 amino acids. The V gene lost 10 bases and the J gene lost 2 bases, with 16 bases spanning the gap. DNA of the CDR3: TGTGCCACCCAGGTCGTGGGTGACACAGATACGCAGTATTTT. Protein: CATQVVGDTDTQYF.

This sequence joins TRBV5-1 and TRBJ2-5, with 10 bases lining up with TRBD2. V lost 4 bases to trimming and J lost 4 bases; unmatched junction nucleotides: 7. CDR1 is SGHRS, CDR2 YFSETQ, per germline. The CDR3 length is 15 residues. For the CDR3, the DNA is TGCGCCAGCAGCCCTCTAGCGGGAGTAGGAGAGACCCAGTACTTC. As protein: CASSPLAGVGETQYF.

The chain combines TRBV6-6 with TRBJ2-2; no clear D gene. The CDR3 loop spans 13 amino acids. Between the trimmed V and J ends, which lost 5 bases and 3 bases, there was a span of 7 bases. The germline V gene has CDR1 MNHNY and CDR2 SVGAGI (reference sequence). The CDR3 sequence: CASSKSYTGELFF. The DNA for the CDR3 is TGTGCCAGCAGTAAGAGCTACACCGGGGAGCTGTTTTTT.

CDR3 residues: CASQKGAGGAEGSYNEQFF. The CDR3 coding sequence is TGTGCCAGCCAGAAAGGGGCAGGGGGCGCGGAGGGCTCCTACAATGAGCAGTTCTTC. The gene calls are TRBV19 and TRBJ2-1, with 8 bases identical to TRBD1. The V segment lost 9 bases and the J segment 0 bases; nucleotides outside the gene matches: 19. This CDR3 contains 19 residues. Per the germline V gene, CDR1 is LNHDA and CDR2 is SQIVND (reference sequence).

This clone is a singleton in its sample. In DNA form, the CDR3 reads TGTGCCAGCAGCCCTGAACAGGGTTTGCATGAGCAGTTCTTC. Its translation: CASSPEQGLHEQFF. The chain has TRBV21-1 and TRBJ2-1; TRBD1 is taken as the D call from the table, unchecked against the DNA. TRBV21-1 is described as a pseudogene. The CDR3 totals 14 residues.

This chain joins TRBV29-1 and TRBJ2-1; D unclear. Germline V gives CDR1 SQVTM, CDR2 ANQGSEA. CDR3 size: 15 residues. Trimming shortened V by 4 bases and J by 10 bases, and 23 bases separated the two germline ends. CDR3 DNA: TGCAGCGTTGGTTCGTTGGCGGCCACCATCGCGGAGCAGTTCTTC. Encoded protein: CSVGSLAATIAEQFF.

This clone was counted a single time. The chain joins TRBV9 to TRBJ2-2, with a weak D call TRBD2 (6 bases). CDR3 length: 16 residues. V was pared by 4 bases and J by 0 bases, with 13 bases between. Germline-derived CDR1 and CDR2 are SGDLS and YYNGEE. CDR3 nucleotides: TGTGCCAGCAGCAAAGGCCCGGGGGCGAACACCGGGGAGCTGTTTTTT. Amino acids: CASSKGPGANTGELFF.

This clone was observed many times. V and J are TRBV7-8 and TRBJ2-1; 11 bases map to TRBD2. Trimming took 4 bases from V and 9 from J; bases not matched to a gene: 5. Germline V gene data show CDR1 as SGHVS and CDR2 as FQNEAQ. The CDR3 is 14 amino acids. CDR3 sequence reads: CASSSPLAGAEQFF. The DNA of the CDR3 is TGTGCCAGCAGCTCCCCACTAGCGGGAGCTGAGCAGTTCTTC.

The V and J genes are TRBV7-2 and TRBJ2-1; 14 nucleotides agree with TRBD2. In germline, CDR1 is SGHTA, CDR2 FQGNSA. With V trimmed by 5 bases and J by 7 bases, 4 bases remained unmatched. This CDR3 has 15 residues. The CDR3 DNA is TGTGCCAGCAGCCCAGGGACTAGCGGGGGAAATGAGCAGTTCTTC. Encoded protein: CASSPGTSGGNEQFF.

The chain carries TRBV24-1 and TRBJ2-7; 9 bases are shared with TRBD1. CDR1 and CDR2 (germline): KGHDR, SFDVKD. The CDR3 is made up of 16 amino acids. V lost 2 bases, J lost 3 bases, and 7 bases stayed unmatched. CDR3 coding DNA: TGTGCCACCAGTGATTGGGACAGGGAAATGGGCTACGAGCAGTACTTC. The encoded protein is CATSDWDREMGYEQYF.

The sample holds a few counts of this clone. The CDR3 region is CASSQGLAGSDTQYF. The CDR3 region has the DNA TGTGCCAGCAGTCAGGGACTAGCGGGATCAGATACGCAGTATTTT. V gene TRBV6-2 or TRBV6-3 combines with J gene TRBJ2-3; TRBD2 matches at 13 bases. V lost 5 bases, J lost 4 bases, and 3 bases stayed unmatched. The germline V gene encodes CDR1 MNHEY and CDR2 SVGEGT. The CDR3 spans 15 residues.

CDR3 DNA sequence: TGTGCCAGCAGTTACCAGGACTCACGCGGGGAGACCCAGTACTTC. Translating gives CASSYQDSRGETQYF. This chain connects TRBV6-6 to TRBJ2-5, with a tentative D call TRBD2 (5 bases). V was clipped by 2 bases and J by 5 bases, with 15 bases between them. The germline V gene has CDR1 MNHNY and CDR2 SVGAGI (reference sequence). The CDR3 loop spans 15 amino acids.